This T cell receptor beta chain stems from a study of T-cell reconstitution after alpha-beta-depleted transplantation in children. The study's findings and limits: T-cell counts and diversity were attributed mostly to newly produced T cells one year after transplant. Approximately two months post-transplant, alpha-beta T cells reportedly originated from several hundred expanded graft clones. Recipient T cells and thymic progenitors that survived were the source of the high TCRbeta diversity seen at day 60 in some patients.

Turning to this clonotype: Antigen unknown.

Preparing the TCRbeta library involved the use of unique molecular identifiers. In TCRdb, the PCR reads were re-called with MiXCR into one record per CDR3 protein. The sample holds some 840,000 distinct CDR3 sequences, about 16% seen once. The CDR3 extends over 12 amino acids. Germline lookup yields CDR1 SQVTM and CDR2 ANQGSEA. V was pared by 6 bases and J by 6 bases, with 12 bases between. This TCR was recovered from a male patient aged 10 to 17 who had a stem cell transplant for acute lymphoblastic leukemia, so the T cells may come from the graft donor. The material was PBMCs, mostly from graft donor cells, obtained 360 days after TCRalphabeta/CD19-depleted stem cell transplant. The gene calls are TRBV29-1 and TRBJ2-1; perhaps TRBD1 as D (7 bases). This chain's CDR3 is CSVEGQRNEQFF. As DNA, the CDR3 is TGCAGCGTGGAGGGACAGCGCAATGAGCAGTTCTTC.